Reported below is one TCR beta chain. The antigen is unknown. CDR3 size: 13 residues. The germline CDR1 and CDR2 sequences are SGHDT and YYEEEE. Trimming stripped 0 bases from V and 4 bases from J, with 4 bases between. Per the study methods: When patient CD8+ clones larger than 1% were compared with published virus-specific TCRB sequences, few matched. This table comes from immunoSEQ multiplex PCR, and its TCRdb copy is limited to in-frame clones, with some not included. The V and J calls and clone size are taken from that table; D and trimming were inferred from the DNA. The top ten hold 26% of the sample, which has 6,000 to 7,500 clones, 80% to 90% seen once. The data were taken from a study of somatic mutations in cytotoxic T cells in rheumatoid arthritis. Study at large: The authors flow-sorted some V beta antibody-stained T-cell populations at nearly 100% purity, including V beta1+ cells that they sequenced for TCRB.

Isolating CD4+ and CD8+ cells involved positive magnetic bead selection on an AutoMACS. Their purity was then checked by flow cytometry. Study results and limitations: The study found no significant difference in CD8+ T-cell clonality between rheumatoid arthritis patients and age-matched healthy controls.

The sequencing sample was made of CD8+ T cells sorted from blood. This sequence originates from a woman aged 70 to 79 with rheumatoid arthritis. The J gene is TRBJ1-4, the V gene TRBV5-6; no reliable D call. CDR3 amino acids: CASSLGGNEKLFF. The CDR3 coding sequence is TGTGCCAGCAGCTTGGGAGGTAATGAAAAACTGTTTTTT.